One T cell receptor beta chain is described in this entry. As yet, its antigen is unknown. Germline CDR1 is SGHTA and CDR2 is FQGTGA. The CDR3 is 14 residues long. V was trimmed by 2 bases and J by 9 bases, leaving 11 bases between them. Axillary draining lymph nodes of breast cancer patients supplied the node samples. TCRdb re-called the multiplex PCR reads with MiXCR, one entry per CDR3 protein. The sample yields about 200,000 distinct CDR3 sequences, approximately 33% seen once. The data were taken from a study of breast tumors, draining lymph nodes, adjacent tissues. Study conclusions and caveats: Findings are consistent with lymph node origin and intratumoral expansion of most tumor T cells.

The gene calls are TRBV7-3 and TRBJ1-6, with D hard to call. The material sequenced was axillary lymph node tissue. This receptor was obtained from a female donor with breast cancer. Some clones in this sample may be carry-over from other donors' samples. In nucleotides, the CDR3 is TGTGCCAGCAGCTTAGAGTGGGGAGGTTCACCCCTCCACTTT. It specifies CASSLEWGGSPLHF.